The 23 T cell receptor beta chains below come from one sample, sequenced in a study of blood T cell repertoires in COVID-19. The method was immunoSEQ multiplex PCR; TCRdb's version includes in-frame clones alone and lacks a portion of them. The data contain over 65,000 clones, around nine tenths of them singletons. Sequencing was performed on peripheral blood. Receptors were obtained from a woman aged 60-75 years with acute or convalescent COVID-19.

V and J are TRBV19 and TRBJ1-1, with D possibly TRBD1 on 6 matching bases. The CDR3 contains 14 residues. Deletions cut 6 bases from V and 1 base from J, with 12 bases between. Germline CDR1 reads LNHDA; CDR2 reads SQIVND (reference sequence). The CDR3 loop is CASRDRGRNTEAFF. CDR3 in DNA: TGTGCCAGTAGAGATAGGGGGAGGAACACTGAAGCTTTCTTT.

This chain links TRBV27 with TRBJ2-2; no clear D. The CDR3 sequence is 13 residues long. The V gene's germline CDR1 is MNHEY and CDR2 SMNVEV (reference sequence). Trimming stripped 7 bases from V and 2 bases from J, with 8 bases between. The CDR3 spells CASTPFNTGELFF. CDR3 coding DNA: TGTGCCAGCACCCCCTTTAACACCGGGGAGCTGTTTTTT.

V is TRBV7-2 and J is TRBJ2-1, with TRBD2 identical over 7 bases. Germline CDR1 reads SGHTA; CDR2 reads FQGNSA. CDR3 length: 17 amino acids. The trim removed 6 bases at V and 1 base at J, leaving 12 bases unmatched. Written as DNA, the CDR3 is TGTGCCAGCAGGGGGGGGTGGGCTAGCGGATCCTACAATGAGCAGTTCTTC. Translated, it gives CASRGGWASGSYNEQFF.

V usage is TRBV28 and J usage is TRBJ1-5; no firm D call. There are 16 residues in the CDR3. Germline V gene data show CDR1 as MDHEN and CDR2 as SYDVKM. Trimming stripped 6 bases from V and 0 bases from J, with 15 bases between. CDR3 nucleotide sequence: TGTGCCAGCAGCCGACCATGGAGCGATAGCAATCAGCCCCAGCATTTT. This sequence encodes CASSRPWSDSNQPQHF.

This chain uses TRBV6-5 with TRBJ1-1; D gene unclear. This CDR3 has 13 residues. Germline V lookup: CDR1 MNHEY, CDR2 SVGAGI. The ends were cut back, 6 bases at V and 2 bases at J, with 10 bases in the middle. The DNA for the CDR3 is TGTGCCAGCAGCCGTAATTTAAACACTGAAGCTTTCTTT. It codes for CASSRNLNTEAFF.

The V gene is TRBV28, the J gene TRBJ2-5, with 7 bases fitting TRBD1. J gave up 5 bases and V 5 bases, and 11 bases lay outside the gene matches. Germline assignment: CDR1 MDHEN and CDR2 SYDVKM. The CDR3 totals 15 residues. CDR3 sequence (DNA): TGTGCCAGCAGTGAACAGGGGAACATGGGGGAGACCCAGTACTTC. The encoded protein is CASSEQGNMGETQYF.

The V and J genes are TRBV6-2 or TRBV6-3 and TRBJ2-1; D gene uncertain. The germline V gene has CDR1 MNHEY and CDR2 SVGEGT. The CDR3 covers 16 residues. With 3 bases removed from V and 6 bases from J, the gap between germline ends came to 18 bases. CDR3 amino acids: CASSYGLGYTLNEQFF. CDR3 in DNA: TGTGCCAGCAGTTATGGTCTGGGCTACACCCTCAATGAGCAGTTCTTC.

The chain links TRBV5-1 to TRBJ2-1, with 10 nucleotides matching TRBD2. With V trimmed by 4 bases and J by 0 bases, 10 bases remained unmatched. This CDR3 contains 18 residues. CDR1 SGHRS and CDR2 YFSETQ come from the germline V gene. The CDR3: CASSRTPLAGSSYNEQFF. The CDR3 coding sequence is TGCGCCAGCAGCCGGACACCACTAGCGGGGAGCTCCTACAATGAGCAGTTCTTC.

The genes are TRBV6-5 and TRBJ1-2, with 8 bases matching TRBD1. V lost 7 bases and J lost 4; bases outside the gene matches: 11. The CDR3 is 15 amino acids. Germline assignment: CDR1 MNHEY and CDR2 SVGAGI. The CDR3 loop is CASMPGTGPFYGYTF. Here the CDR3 DNA reads TGTGCCAGCATGCCCGGGACAGGACCCTTCTATGGCTACACCTTC.

Notes on this clone: The same CDR3 also results from other DNA sequences found in this sample. This chain links TRBV5-4 with TRBJ2-7; 14 bases are a match to TRBD2. The V and J ends lost 0 bases and 4 bases, in that order; junction bases with no gene match: 3. The CDR3 is 16 amino acids. Germline lookup yields CDR1 SGHNT and CDR2 YYREEE (reference sequence). The CDR3 nucleotides are TGTGCCAGCAGCTTGGGTGGGACTAGCGGGAGTTACGAGCAGTACGTC. It translates to CASSLGGTSGSYEQYV.

The V and J genes are TRBV5-4 and TRBJ1-2; D is ambiguous. The V gene lost 3 bases and the J gene lost 3 bases, with 12 bases spanning the gap. This CDR3 has 14 residues. The germline V gene has CDR1 SGHNT and CDR2 YYREEE (reference sequence). CDR3 amino acids: CASSSRDGYYGYTF. CDR3 sequence (DNA): TGTGCCAGCAGCTCGCGCGACGGGTACTATGGCTACACCTTC.

The chain recombines TRBV15 with TRBJ1-1; the D is unclear. The CDR3 spans 13 residues. V lost 0 bases to trimming and J lost 7 bases, with 9 bases between them. Per the germline V gene, CDR1 is LNHNV and CDR2 is YYDKDF (reference sequence). The DNA of the CDR3 is TGTGCCACCAGCAGAGAAGGTCGGGATGAAGCTTTCTTT. Its protein product is CATSREGRDEAFF.

The V and J genes are TRBV30 and TRBJ1-1, with 7 bases fitting TRBD1. The length of the CDR3 is 15 residues. Germline V CDR1 and CDR2: GTSNPN, SVGIG (reference sequence). Unmatched junction bases numbered 8, after V lost 3 bases and J lost 1 base. This CDR3 is CAWSDTQGWNTEAFF. The CDR3 DNA reads TGTGCCTGGAGCGATACACAGGGGTGGAACACTGAAGCTTTCTTT.

This clone was picked up a small number of times. V gene TRBV2 combines with J gene TRBJ1-2; 8 bases match TRBD1. Germline CDR1 reads SNHLY; CDR2 reads FYNNEI. The V and J ends lost 4 bases and 5 bases, in that order; junction bases with no gene match: 9. There are 15 residues in the CDR3. The CDR3 DNA reads TGTGCCAGCAGTGCAGGGCAGGGGGCCCTTTATGGCTACACCTTC. Protein: CASSAGQGALYGYTF.

The J gene is TRBJ2-1, the V gene TRBV29-1, with 11 nucleotides matching TRBD1. Germline-derived CDR1 and CDR2 are SQVTM and ANQGSEA. The junction had 5 bases not matched to a gene; V was cut back by 3 bases and J by 7 bases. CDR3 size: 14 residues. The CDR3 is CSVEDRGLRNEQFF. The CDR3, as DNA: TGCAGCGTTGAGGACAGGGGGCTTCGGAATGAGCAGTTCTTC.

The chain links TRBV28 to TRBJ1-5; 8 bases match TRBD1. The germline CDR1 and CDR2 sequences are MDHEN and SYDVKM. The CDR3 spans 15 residues. J gave up 1 base and V 6 bases, and 5 bases lay outside the gene matches. Here the CDR3 reads CASSGQGVSNQPQHF. As DNA, the CDR3 is TGTGCCAGCAGCGGACAGGGAGTAAGCAATCAGCCCCAGCATTTT.

This chain links TRBV5-1 with TRBJ2-1; D gene ambiguous. The CDR3 is made up of 15 amino acids. CDR1 is SGHRS and CDR2 is YFSETQ in the germline V gene. V lost 1 base, J lost 0 bases, and 8 bases lay in between. CDR3 nucleotides: TGCGCCAGCAGCTTGCTCTCGAGCTCCTACAATGAGCAGTTCTTC. Protein product: CASSLLSSSYNEQFF.

V usage is TRBV3-1 (or the pseudogene TRBV3-2) and J usage is TRBJ1-6, with unresolved D. V was pared by 6 bases and J by 2 bases, with 11 bases between. Germline CDR1 reads LGHDT; CDR2 reads YNNKEL (reference sequence). The CDR3 contains 15 residues. DNA for the CDR3: TGTGCCAGCAGTCCACCGGGTGCCTATAATTCACCCCTCCACTTT. This encodes CASSPPGAYNSPLHF.

J is TRBJ2-7 and V is TRBV18; 10 bases are a match to TRBD1. The CDR3 is 16 residues long. Germline V gene sequence: CDR1 KGHSH, CDR2 LQKENI. V lost 2 bases to trimming and J lost 4 bases; unmatched junction nucleotides: 8. The CDR3, as DNA: TGTGCCAGCTCACCAAACCCCGGGACAGGGGCGTACGAGCAGTACGTC. Encoded protein: CASSPNPGTGAYEQYV.

On this clone itself: An end of the junction differs from the germline gene, which may be a read error. This rearrangement joins TRBV5-1 to TRBJ1-1; 7 bases fit TRBD1. Germline-derived CDR1 and CDR2 are SGHRS and YFSETQ. This CDR3 has 14 residues. The chain's CDR3 is CASSIGQANTEAFF. Here the CDR3 DNA reads TGCGCCAGCAGCATAGGACAGGCTAACACTGAAGCCTTCTTT.

The count of this clone is one. The chain links TRBV7-2 to TRBJ2-3; 14 bases align to TRBD2. V was pared by 8 bases and J by 2 bases, with 9 bases of the junction left unmatched. Germline V gene sequence: CDR1 SGHTA, CDR2 FQGNSA. The CDR3 contains 17 residues. The CDR3: CASGRRLAGGVTDTQYF. DNA of the CDR3: TGTGCCAGCGGACGACGACTAGCGGGAGGGGTCACAGATACGCAGTATTTT.

The chain carries TRBV27 and TRBJ1-1; possible D gene TRBD1, 5 bases. CDR1 and CDR2 (germline): MNHEY, SMNVEV (reference sequence). V was clipped by 2 bases and J by 3 bases, with 19 bases between them. The CDR3 is 17 amino acids. CDR3 in amino acids: CASSLEGTPVPDTEAFF. The CDR3 nucleotides read TGTGCCAGCAGTTTAGAGGGGACTCCTGTTCCGGACACTGAAGCTTTCTTT.

The rearrangement joins TRBV5-6 to TRBJ1-3, with 7 bases that match TRBD1. Germline loops: CDR1 SGHDT, CDR2 YYEEEE. V was pared by 5 bases and J by 0 bases, with 5 bases of the junction left unmatched. CDR3 size: 15 residues. CDR3 sequence (DNA): TGTGCCAGCAGTTACAGGGGTGGCTCTGGAAACACCATATATTTT. Protein product: CASSYRGGSGNTIYF. The whole variable domain, remainder taken from reference TRBV5-6 and TRBJ1-3, is DAGVTQSPTHLIKTRGQQVTLRCSPKSGHDTVSWYQQALGQGPQFIFQYYEEEERQRGNFPDRFSGHQFPNYSSELNVNALLLGDSALYLCASSYRGGSGNTIYFGEGSWLTVV.